The rows below give T cell receptor beta chains drawn from one sample of a study of T cells after yellow fever vaccination. Each CDR3 protein is one row after TCRdb ran MiXCR on the 5' RACE reads. Of roughly 320,000 distinct CDR3 sequences in the sample, 9.5% to 12% are singletons; the top ten hold about 3%. The sample was CD4+ T cells sorted from PBMCs, taken 45 days after the yellow fever booster vaccination. The receptor source for this set is a man younger than 30 who received the YFV17D yellow fever vaccine. The CDR3 runs from the conserved cysteine through the conserved F or W. Size is omitted from some rows. Given values are once, few, many or a class for expanded clones.

>TRBJ2-6|few|16|TRBV5-1
CASSLTGSSGANVLTF
>TRBJ2-3|few|12|TRBV6-2/TRBV6-3
CASSRNMASQYF
>TRBJ2-7|.|15|TRBV4-1
CASSLYFRGVHEQYF
>TRBJ1-6|few|13|TRBV20-1
CSAQGQGRSPLHF
>TRBJ2-2|.|15|TRBV7-3
CASSSSGQTTGELFF
>TRBJ2-7|few|12|TRBV18
CASSPTSGEQYF
>TRBJ2-5|many|13|TRBV4-1
CASSFLFGETQYF
>TRBJ1-2|few|16|TRBV6-2/TRBV6-3
CASSKPGQRPVYGYTF
>TRBJ1-1|few|13|TRBV9
CASSFGQRTEAFF
>TRBJ1-2|few|14|TRBV12-3/TRBV12-4
CASSPGDRIYGYTF
>TRBJ2-1|.|12|TRBV28
CASSPILAAQFF
>TRBJ2-5|.|13|TRBV5-4
CASSLARVETQYF
>TRBJ1-3|few|16|TRBV4-2
CASSLGQGSSGNTIYF
>TRBJ2-1|many|14|TRBV5-1
CASSEASAGNEQFF
>TRBJ2-2|.|16|TRBV18
CASSGVHRGRTGELFF
>TRBJ2-2|many|16|TRBV5-5
CASSFRVGANTGELFF
>TRBJ2-4|.|17|TRBV27
CASSFVPLGWAGNIQYF
>TRBJ2-1|many|15|TRBV2
CASSLTSGLYNEQFF
>TRBJ2-1|.|15|TRBV7-7
CASSLGRGSYNEQFF
>TRBJ2-1|many|13|TRBV7-2
CASSRPPAPGQFF
>TRBJ1-3|.|14|TRBV20-1
CSARARDSGNTIYF
>TRBJ2-5|.|15|TRBV7-7
CASSSGQVGAETQYF
>TRBJ1-3|.|16|TRBV5-1
CASSLAGDRGRNTIYF
>TRBJ2-5|.|13|TRBV28
CASGLAYQETQYF
>TRBJ1-2|few|15|TRBV7-2
CASSLEVLANYGYTF
>TRBJ2-1|.|13|TRBV9
CASSVDSYNEQFF
>TRBJ2-3|few|16|TRBV18
CASSPPETASTDTQYF
>TRBJ1-1|.|11|TRBV6-5
CASSSGTGVFF
>TRBJ2-5|.|15|TRBV12-3/TRBV12-4
CASSPSPFPQETQYF
>TRBJ1-1|.|16|TRBV12-5
CASGRPQGALGTEAFF
>TRBJ1-6|.|17|TRBV6-5
CASSYRRSWGLGSPLHF
>TRBJ2-7|.|14|TRBV9
CASSARTGSNEQYF
>TRBJ1-6|.|15|TRBV2
CASGPPGGNNSPLHF
>TRBJ2-1|few|20|TRBV29-1
CSVEVPGQGPILRIYNEQFF
>TRBJ1-1|few|14|TRBV18
CASSPGTSNTEAFF
>TRBJ2-3|.|17|TRBV7-8
CASNHIRIRGGRDTQYF
>TRBJ1-3|few|16|TRBV5-1
CASSPTALDSGNTIYF
>TRBJ1-4|.|14|TRBV7-2
CASRQTGMDEKLFF
>TRBJ2-2|.|14|TRBV29-1
CSVSPRDRRGELFF
>TRBJ2-2|few|15|TRBV5-4
CASSRGQGNTGELFF
>TRBJ1-3|.|15|TRBV12-3/TRBV12-4
CASSSGGSSGNTIYF
>TRBJ2-1|.|14|TRBV7-2
CASSWGQGGYEQFF
>TRBJ2-1|.|15|TRBV9
CASSGGTPPGNEQFF
>TRBJ2-5|many|13|TRBV5-1
CASSLSSQETQYF
>TRBJ2-3|few|17|TRBV5-1
CASSLTGLAGSTDTQYF
>TRBJ2-5|many|13|TRBV7-9
CASRGGARETQYF
>TRBJ1-2|few|14|TRBV7-8
CASSLAARAAGYTF
>TRBJ2-2|few|13|TRBV20-1
CSASGGGTGELFF